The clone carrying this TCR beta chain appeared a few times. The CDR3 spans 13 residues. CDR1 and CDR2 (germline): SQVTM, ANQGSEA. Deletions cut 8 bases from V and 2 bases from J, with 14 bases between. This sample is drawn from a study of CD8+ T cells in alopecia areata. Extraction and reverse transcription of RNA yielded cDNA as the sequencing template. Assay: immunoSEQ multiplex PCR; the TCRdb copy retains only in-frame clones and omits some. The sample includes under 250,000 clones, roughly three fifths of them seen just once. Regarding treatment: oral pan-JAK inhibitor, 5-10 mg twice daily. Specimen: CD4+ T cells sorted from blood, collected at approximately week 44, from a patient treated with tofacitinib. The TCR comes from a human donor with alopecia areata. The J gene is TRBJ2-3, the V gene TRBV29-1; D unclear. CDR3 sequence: CSIGGVLTDTQYF. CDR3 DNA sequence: TGCAGCATAGGTGGGGTACTCACAGATACGCAGTATTTT.